Below are 14 T cell receptor beta chains sequenced from a single sample in a study of regulatory T cells in long-lasting Graves disease. Building the TCR beta libraries relied on iRepertoire HTBI primers, and CDR3 regions underwent Arm-PCR. TCRdb passed the multiplex PCR reads through MiXCR, listing each CDR3 protein once. This sample has 400,000 to 450,000 distinct CDR3 sequences, with 14% to 15% found just once. The time point: newly diagnosed GD, antithyroid drugs for less than 3 months. The TCR library was made from RNA extracted from PBMCs. These same records also appear under a second study, on T cells in Graves' hyperthyroidism and ophthalmopathy.

The input for sequencing was peripheral blood mononuclear cells (PBMCs), taken at new diagnosis, from a patient treated with antithyroid drugs. The receptors were sampled from a woman in her twenties or thirties with Graves disease.

There are many counts of this clonotype. This sequence joins TRBV5-6 and TRBJ2-5; 7 bases fit TRBD1. The CDR3 sequence is 14 residues long. Per the germline V gene, CDR1 is SGHDT and CDR2 is YYEEEE. Trimming cost V 4 bases and J 5 bases; bases outside gene matches: 8. The CDR3 loop is CASSVHRGGETQYF. The CDR3 bases are TGTGCCAGCAGCGTCCACAGGGGCGGGGAGACCCAGTACTTC.

This clonotype came up many times. The chain carries TRBV18 and TRBJ1-1, with D unclear. This CDR3 has 16 amino acids. V lost 0 bases and J lost 3, with 14 bases in between. Germline V CDR1 and CDR2: KGHSH, LQKENI. The CDR3 loop reads CASSPPGRLGDTEAFF. The CDR3 DNA is TGTGCCAGCTCACCACCGGGCCGCCTAGGCGACACTGAAGCTTTCTTT.

The rearrangement joins TRBV5-1 to TRBJ2-7; D may correspond to TRBD1 or TRBD2 (6 bases each). Germline V lookup: CDR1 SGHRS, CDR2 YFSETQ. Trimming took 4 bases from V and 3 from J, leaving 20 bases between them. The CDR3 contains 16 residues. The CDR3 DNA sequence: TGCGCCAGCAGCGCCGGACTACAGGGTCGAGACTACGAGCAGTACTTC. It translates to CASSAGLQGRDYEQYF.

This clonotype was observed at least ten times. The chain employs TRBV9 and TRBJ1-2, with a tentative D call TRBD1 (5 bases). Germline V gene data show CDR1 as SGDLS and CDR2 as YYNGEE. This CDR3 is built from 14 residues. V was shortened by 3 bases and J by 4 bases, with 13 bases between the two germline ends. CDR3 bases: TGTGCCAGCAGCGAGGGGACGGGGCCCTATGGCTACACCTTC. Its translation is CASSEGTGPYGYTF.

In this sample, this clonotype turned up a few times. J is TRBJ2-7 and V is TRBV7-6, with D possibly matching TRBD1 (6 bases). CDR1 and CDR2 from the germline V gene are SGHVS and FNYEAQ. The CDR3 extends over 13 amino acids. Deletions cut 5 bases from V and 5 bases from J, with 13 bases between. CDR3 DNA sequence: TGTGCCAGCAGCCTGCTCAGGGGCGACGAGCAGTACTTC. Its protein is CASSLLRGDEQYF.

This clonotype has more than one count but fewer than ten. This chain uses TRBV20-1 with TRBJ2-1; 8 bases agree with TRBD2. The CDR3 has 14 amino acids. Germline loops: CDR1 DFQATT, CDR2 SNEGSKA (reference sequence). With V trimmed by 3 bases and J by 5 bases, 6 bases remained unmatched. CDR3 amino acids: CSASFGGGHNEQFF. In nucleotides, the CDR3 is TGCAGTGCTAGTTTCGGGGGGGGACACAATGAGCAGTTCTTC.

This clonotype was counted once. This clone may be a read error of a much larger clone one base away. J is TRBJ2-7 and V is TRBV30; D unclear. Germline V lookup: CDR1 GTSNPN, CDR2 SVGIG (reference sequence). The CDR3 contains 11 residues. DNA of the CDR3: TGTGCCTGGAGTGTAACCCACGAGCGGTACTTC. Its protein is CAWSVTHERYF.

This chain connects TRBV24-1 to TRBJ2-3; the match to TRBD2 covers 9 bases. Germline V lookup: CDR1 KGHDR, CDR2 SFDVKD. This CDR3 is 18 amino acids long. V shed 0 bases, J shed 2 bases, and the junction held 8 bases outside the gene matches. The CDR3 protein is CATSDLNGREGPTDTQYF. CDR3 sequence (DNA): TGTGCCACCAGTGATTTGAACGGGCGGGAGGGCCCCACAGATACGCAGTATTTT.

This clonotype was counted many times. The J gene is TRBJ2-1, the V gene TRBV6-2 or TRBV6-3; TRBD2 aligns across 7 bases. After removal of 1 base from V and 5 bases from J, the junction contained 5 bases not matched to a gene. Germline V gene data show CDR1 as MNHEY and CDR2 as SVGEGT. The CDR3 extends over 15 amino acids. CDR3 in DNA: TGTGCCAGCAGTTACTGGAGCGGGGACCACAATGAGCAGTTCTTC. Translated: CASSYWSGDHNEQFF.

V gene TRBV5-8 combines with J gene TRBJ2-1; tentative D call: TRBD1 (6 bases). The CDR3 length is 15 residues. V shed 4 bases and J shed 4 bases, with 15 bases lying between them. In germline, CDR1 is SGHTS, CDR2 YDEGEE. In DNA form, the CDR3 reads TGTGCCAGCAGCCAAACCAAACAGGGTTACAATGAGCAGTTCTTC. Its translation is CASSQTKQGYNEQFF.

The J gene is TRBJ2-1, the V gene TRBV5-1; TRBD2 aligns across 7 bases. After removal of 0 bases from V and 4 bases from J, the junction contained 4 bases not matched to a gene. CDR1 and CDR2 (germline): SGHRS, YFSETQ. The CDR3 contains 15 residues. The CDR3 DNA is TGCGCCAGCAGCTTGGCAGCGGGGATTTACAATGAGCAGTTCTTC. Translating it yields CASSLAAGIYNEQFF.

A few counts support this clonotype. The gene calls are TRBV19 and TRBJ2-4, with D tentatively TRBD1 or TRBD2 (5 bases each). Germline V CDR1 and CDR2: LNHDA, SQIVND (reference sequence). Trimming cost V 4 bases and J 7 bases, with 11 bases left between them. The CDR3 extends over 13 amino acids. This CDR3 is CASSTHEGNIQYF. In DNA form, the CDR3 reads TGTGCCAGTAGTACACACGAGGGGAACATTCAGTACTTC.

This clonotype was picked up a small number of times. The CDR3 sequence is CASSFNRPTNEKLFF. The CDR3 bases are TGTGCCAGCAGCTTCAACAGGCCAACTAATGAAAAACTGTTTTTT. J is TRBJ1-4 and V is TRBV7-9; D is possibly TRBD1 (5 bases). Germline V CDR1 and CDR2: SEHNR, FQNEAQ (reference sequence). Trimming removed 3 bases from V and 0 bases from J, with 8 bases in between. This CDR3 is 15 amino acids long.

This clonotype was seen repeatedly, ten times or more. The rearrangement joins TRBV6-2 or TRBV6-3 to TRBJ1-5, with 8 bases identical to TRBD1. The V segment lost 9 bases and the J segment 2 bases; nucleotides outside the gene matches: 9. Germline assignment: CDR1 MNHEY and CDR2 SVGEGT. The CDR3 covers 15 residues. Written as DNA, the CDR3 is TGTGCCAGTAAATCGCAGGGGGCTGGCAATCAGCCCCAGCATTTT. Translating it yields CASKSQGAGNQPQHF.